These 21 T cell receptor beta chains came from one sample sequenced in a study of cytomegalovirus exposure and HLA in healthy donors. Primers for the PCR totalled 60 Vbeta and 13 Jbeta. Assay: immunoSEQ multiplex PCR; the TCRdb copy retains only in-frame clones and omits some. The table includes approximately 190,000 clones, about 80% detected once. Material for sequencing was PBMCs. These receptor sequences come from a woman between 18 and 30 years old in good health and CMV-seropositive.

The genes are TRBV5-5 and TRBJ2-7; D is uncertain. V gave up 2 bases and J gave up 2 bases, with 8 bases separating them. This CDR3 has 13 amino acids. Germline CDR1 SGHKS, CDR2 YYEKEE (reference sequence). CDR3 bases: TGTGCCAGCAGCTTTGGGCCGGCCTACGAGCAGTACTTC. This sequence encodes CASSFGPAYEQYF.

The chain has TRBV20-1 and TRBJ2-7; D is possibly TRBD2 (6 bases). Trimming shortened V by 2 bases and J by 6 bases, and 8 bases separated the two germline ends. CDR1 is DFQATT, CDR2 SNEGSKA, per germline (reference sequence). The CDR3 is 11 amino acids. In DNA, the CDR3 is TGCAGTGCTAGACGGGGGAGCGAGCAGTACGTC. This sequence encodes CSARRGSEQYV.

The genes are TRBV4-3 and TRBJ2-1; TRBD2 might be the D (5 bases). Trimming removed 3 bases at V and 7 bases at J, with 13 bases between. The CDR3 has 14 amino acids. CDR1 and CDR2 (germline): LGHNA, YSLEER. The CDR3 DNA sequence: TGCGCCAGCAGCCAGACCCACGGGGAAAATGAGCAGTTCTTC. Translating gives CASSQTHGENEQFF.

The chain links TRBV6-5 to TRBJ1-1, with 7 bases matching TRBD1. The ends lost 1 base at V and 8 bases at J; junction bases unmatched: 4. Germline loops: CDR1 MNHEY, CDR2 SVGAGI. The CDR3 runs 13 residues. The CDR3 DNA reads as TGTGCCAGCAGTTACTACAGGGGCTCCGAAGCTTTCTTT. It specifies CASSYYRGSEAFF.

This clone has a handful of counts. The chain has TRBV6-1 and TRBJ2-7, with D possibly TRBD2 on 6 matching bases. Germline-derived CDR1 and CDR2 are MNHNS and SASEGT. The CDR3 spans 14 residues. V lost 8 bases and J lost 2, with 16 bases in between. CDR3 nucleotides: TGTGCCAGCCCAGTATTTAGCGGTGCCTACGAGCAGTACTTC. This translates into CASPVFSGAYEQYF.

V is TRBV18 and J is TRBJ1-1; D not certain. The germline CDR1 and CDR2 sequences are KGHSH and LQKENI. This CDR3 has 13 residues. The V end was cut by 0 bases, the J end by 3 bases, with 5 bases between. CDR3 protein: CASSPPSDTEAFF. The CDR3, as DNA: TGTGCCAGCTCACCACCCTCAGACACTGAAGCTTTCTTT.

This rearrangement joins TRBV5-1 to TRBJ2-1; TRBD2 agrees at 8 bases. V gave up 2 bases and J gave up 9 bases; unmatched junction bases: 1. CDR1 SGHRS and CDR2 YFSETQ come from the germline V gene. The CDR3 runs 12 residues. CDR3 protein: CASSLRGGEQFF. The CDR3 DNA is TGCGCCAGCAGCTTACGGGGGGGTGAGCAGTTCTTC.

V and J are TRBV19 and TRBJ1-4; D call uncertain. Germline-derived CDR1 and CDR2 are LNHDA and SQIVND (reference sequence). The CDR3 has 14 residues. V was cut by 3 bases and J by 4 bases, with 9 bases left in between. CDR3 in amino acids: CASSIQEGNEKLFF. In DNA form, the CDR3 reads TGTGCCAGTAGTATCCAGGAAGGTAATGAAAAACTGTTTTTT.

The rearrangement links TRBV9 to TRBJ2-3; maybe TRBD2 (6 bases). Trimming pared 4 bases from V and 14 bases from J, leaving 20 bases between. From germline, CDR1 is SGDLS and CDR2 YYNGEE. This CDR3 comprises 13 residues. Here the CDR3 reads CASSPSGTSRPYF. The CDR3 nucleotides read TGTGCCAGCAGCCCCAGTGGGACTTCCCGTCCGTATTTT.

This clone was seen only once. This chain links TRBV6-6 with TRBJ1-6, with D possibly TRBD1 on 6 matching bases. Germline CDR1 reads MNHNY; CDR2 reads SVGAGI (reference sequence). Trimming left V 6 bases short and J 9 bases short, with 15 bases between. There are 14 residues in the CDR3. CDR3 coding DNA: TGTGCCAGCAGCCCACCTGACAGGTCTTCACCCCTCCACTTT. Protein: CASSPPDRSSPLHF.

This clone was picked up one time. V gene TRBV5-1 combines with J gene TRBJ2-3, with no clear D. The CDR3 runs 14 residues. CDR1 and CDR2 from the germline V gene are SGHRS and YFSETQ. With 2 bases removed from V and 1 base from J, the gap between germline ends came to 8 bases. The CDR3 region has the DNA TGCGCCAGCAGCTTTAGCCCTCGCACAGATACGCAGTATTTT. It codes for CASSFSPRTDTQYF. The variable domain in full, with the rest retrieved from reference TRBV5-1 and TRBJ2-3, is KAGVTQTPRYLIKTRGQQVTLSCSPISGHRSVSWYQQTPGQGLQFLFEYFSETQRNKGNFPGRFSGRQFSNSRSEMNVSTLELGDSALYLCASSFSPRTDTQYFGPGTRLTVL.

The J gene is TRBJ2-5, the V gene TRBV13; TRBD1 might be the D (7 bases). This CDR3 is built from 13 residues. Looked up from germline, CDR1 is PRHDT and CDR2 is FYEKMQ (reference sequence). V was pared by 5 bases and J by 5 bases, with 12 bases between. The CDR3 sequence: CASSQPGGETQYF. Written as DNA, the CDR3 is TGTGCCAGCAGCCAACCAGGGGGGGAGACCCAGTACTTC. Full variable domain (remainder filled in from reference TRBV13 and TRBJ2-5): AAGVIQSPRHLIKEKRETATLKCYPIPRHDTVYWYQQGPGQDPQFLISFYEKMQSDKGSIPDRFSAQQFSDYHSELNMSSLELGDSALYFCASSQPGGETQYFGPGTRLLVL.

The CDR3 coding sequence is TGTGCCAGCAGCTCATTAGCGGGGGCCCTAGCGGTGAAAGAGACCCAGTACTTC. Translation gives CASSSLAGALAVKETQYF. This chain connects TRBV7-9 to TRBJ2-5, with 9 bases identical to TRBD2. The CDR3 consists of 18 residues. Losses at the gene ends were 4 bases for V and 3 bases for J; bases not matched to a gene: 15. Germline assignment: CDR1 SEHNR and CDR2 FQNEAQ (reference sequence).

The chain has TRBV7-6 and TRBJ1-6; the D gene is possibly TRBD1 (6 bases). Germline V CDR1 and CDR2: SGHVS, FNYEAQ. V lost 1 base, J lost 7 bases, and 11 bases lay in between. The CDR3 loop spans 15 amino acids. DNA for the CDR3: TGTGCCAGCAGCTTAGAAGGGGGGGGGAATTCACCCCTCCACTTT. Protein product: CASSLEGGGNSPLHF.

The CDR3 DNA reads TGTGCCAGCAGCCGACTAGCGGGGGGGTACAATGAGCAGTTCTTC. It specifies CASSRLAGGYNEQFF. The genes are TRBV7-3 and TRBJ2-1, with 14 bases matching TRBD2. V lost 5 bases and J lost 4; bases outside the gene matches: 1. The CDR3 spans 15 residues. Germline loops: CDR1 SGHTA, CDR2 FQGTGA. The full variable domain, its missing parts supplied by reference TRBV7-3 and TRBJ2-1, is GAGVSQTPSNKVTEKGKYVELRCDPISGHTALYWYRQSLGQGPEFLIYFQGTGAADDSGLPNDRFFAVRPEGSVSTLKIQRTERGDSAVYLCASSRLAGGYNEQFFGPGTRLTVL.

Concerning this clone itself: At one end, the junction sequence differs from germline, possibly due to a read error. This sequence joins TRBV6-1 and TRBJ1-2; 8 nucleotides line up with TRBD1. This CDR3 has 17 residues. The germline V gene has CDR1 MNHNS and CDR2 SASEGT. CDR3 loop: CASREGPQQGDGYGYTF. The CDR3 DNA reads TGTGCCAGCAGGGAAGGCCCGCAACAGGGGGATGGATATGGCTACACCTTC.

This chain joins TRBV4-3 and TRBJ1-6; D is undetermined. The CDR3 runs 15 residues. The germline V gene encodes CDR1 LGHNA and CDR2 YSLEER. V lost 0 bases and J lost 5, with 8 bases in between. The CDR3 sequence is CASSQEVTDNSPLHF. The CDR3 DNA is TGCGCCAGCAGCCAAGAGGTGACTGATAATTCACCCCTCCACTTT.

This clone appeared once. V is TRBV15 and J is TRBJ1-3; D call uncertain. Germline V gene lookup returns CDR1 LNHNV and CDR2 YYDKDF (reference sequence). V dropped 1 base and J dropped 2 bases, with 9 bases sitting between them. The CDR3 is 15 amino acids. The CDR3 DNA is TGTGCCACCAGCAGAGGAGGCTGGGCTGGAAACACCATATATTTT. Protein product: CATSRGGWAGNTIYF.

The genes are TRBV27 and TRBJ2-7; 7 bases agree with TRBD1. Germline values: CDR1 MNHEY, CDR2 SMNVEV (reference sequence). V was clipped by 5 bases and J by 3 bases; unmatched bases: 4. The CDR3 length is 13 residues. As DNA, the CDR3 is TGTGCCAGCAGTCGGGACAGCTTCTACGAGCAGTACTTC. Translated: CASSRDSFYEQYF.

J is TRBJ1-1 and V is TRBV6-1; D not resolved. The ends were cut back, 6 bases at V and 10 bases at J, with 15 bases in the middle. The V gene's germline CDR1 is MNHNS and CDR2 SASEGT. This CDR3 spans 12 amino acids. CDR3 bases: TGTGCCAGCAGCGGAGGAGGGCGGGGAGCTTTCTTT. It codes for CASSGGGRGAFF.

The chain joins TRBV5-6 to TRBJ1-1, with 9 bases aligning to TRBD1. The V gene end was trimmed by 2 bases and the J gene end by 6 bases; junction bases not matched to a gene: 8. CDR1 and CDR2 from the germline V gene are SGHDT and YYEEEE. The CDR3 is 15 residues long. In DNA, the CDR3 is TGTGCCAGCAGCTTACCGGGACAGGGAATCGCTGAAGCTTTCTTT. It specifies CASSLPGQGIAEAFF.